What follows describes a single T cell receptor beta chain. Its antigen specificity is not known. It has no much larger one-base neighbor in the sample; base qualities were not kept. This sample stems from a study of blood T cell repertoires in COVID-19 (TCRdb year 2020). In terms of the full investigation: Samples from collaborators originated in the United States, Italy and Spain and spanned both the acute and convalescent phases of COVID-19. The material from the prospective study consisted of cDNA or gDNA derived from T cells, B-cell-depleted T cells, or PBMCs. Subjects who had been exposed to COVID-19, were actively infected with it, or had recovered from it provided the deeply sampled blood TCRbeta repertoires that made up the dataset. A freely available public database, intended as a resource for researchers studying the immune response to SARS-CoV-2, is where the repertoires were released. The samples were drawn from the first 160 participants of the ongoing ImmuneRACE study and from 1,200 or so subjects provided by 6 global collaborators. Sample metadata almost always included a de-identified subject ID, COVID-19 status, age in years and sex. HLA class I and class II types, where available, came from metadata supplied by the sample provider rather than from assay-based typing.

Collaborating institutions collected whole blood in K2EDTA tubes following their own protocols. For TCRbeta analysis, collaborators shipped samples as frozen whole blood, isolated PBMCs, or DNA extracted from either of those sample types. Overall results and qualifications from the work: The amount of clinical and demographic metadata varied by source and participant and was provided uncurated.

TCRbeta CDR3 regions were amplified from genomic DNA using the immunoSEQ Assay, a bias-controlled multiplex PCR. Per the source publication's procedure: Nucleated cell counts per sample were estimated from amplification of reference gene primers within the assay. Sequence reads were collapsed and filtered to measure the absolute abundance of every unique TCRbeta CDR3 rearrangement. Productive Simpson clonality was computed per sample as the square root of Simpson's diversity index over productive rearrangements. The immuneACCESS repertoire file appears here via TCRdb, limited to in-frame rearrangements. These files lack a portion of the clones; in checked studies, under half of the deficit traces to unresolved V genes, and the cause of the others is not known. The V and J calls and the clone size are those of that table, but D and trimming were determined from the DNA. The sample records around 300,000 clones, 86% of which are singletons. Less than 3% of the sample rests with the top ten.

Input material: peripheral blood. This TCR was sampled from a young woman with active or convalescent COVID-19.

CDR3 protein: CASSLTGQGAQILIGYTF. The sequenced DNA is TGTGCCAGCAGCTTAACCGGACAGGGGGCGCAAATATTAATAGGCTACACCTTC. The chain links TRBV7-8 with TRBJ1-2; 11 bases in between match TRBD1. Ends trimmed: V by 2 bases, J by 8 bases; bases unmatched to a gene: 16. The CDR3 holds 18 amino acids from the cysteine to the phenylalanine. Only the CDR3 DNA is retained, 54 bases long and in frame from the first base. From the germline V gene, CDR1 is SGHVS and CDR2 is FQNEAQ.